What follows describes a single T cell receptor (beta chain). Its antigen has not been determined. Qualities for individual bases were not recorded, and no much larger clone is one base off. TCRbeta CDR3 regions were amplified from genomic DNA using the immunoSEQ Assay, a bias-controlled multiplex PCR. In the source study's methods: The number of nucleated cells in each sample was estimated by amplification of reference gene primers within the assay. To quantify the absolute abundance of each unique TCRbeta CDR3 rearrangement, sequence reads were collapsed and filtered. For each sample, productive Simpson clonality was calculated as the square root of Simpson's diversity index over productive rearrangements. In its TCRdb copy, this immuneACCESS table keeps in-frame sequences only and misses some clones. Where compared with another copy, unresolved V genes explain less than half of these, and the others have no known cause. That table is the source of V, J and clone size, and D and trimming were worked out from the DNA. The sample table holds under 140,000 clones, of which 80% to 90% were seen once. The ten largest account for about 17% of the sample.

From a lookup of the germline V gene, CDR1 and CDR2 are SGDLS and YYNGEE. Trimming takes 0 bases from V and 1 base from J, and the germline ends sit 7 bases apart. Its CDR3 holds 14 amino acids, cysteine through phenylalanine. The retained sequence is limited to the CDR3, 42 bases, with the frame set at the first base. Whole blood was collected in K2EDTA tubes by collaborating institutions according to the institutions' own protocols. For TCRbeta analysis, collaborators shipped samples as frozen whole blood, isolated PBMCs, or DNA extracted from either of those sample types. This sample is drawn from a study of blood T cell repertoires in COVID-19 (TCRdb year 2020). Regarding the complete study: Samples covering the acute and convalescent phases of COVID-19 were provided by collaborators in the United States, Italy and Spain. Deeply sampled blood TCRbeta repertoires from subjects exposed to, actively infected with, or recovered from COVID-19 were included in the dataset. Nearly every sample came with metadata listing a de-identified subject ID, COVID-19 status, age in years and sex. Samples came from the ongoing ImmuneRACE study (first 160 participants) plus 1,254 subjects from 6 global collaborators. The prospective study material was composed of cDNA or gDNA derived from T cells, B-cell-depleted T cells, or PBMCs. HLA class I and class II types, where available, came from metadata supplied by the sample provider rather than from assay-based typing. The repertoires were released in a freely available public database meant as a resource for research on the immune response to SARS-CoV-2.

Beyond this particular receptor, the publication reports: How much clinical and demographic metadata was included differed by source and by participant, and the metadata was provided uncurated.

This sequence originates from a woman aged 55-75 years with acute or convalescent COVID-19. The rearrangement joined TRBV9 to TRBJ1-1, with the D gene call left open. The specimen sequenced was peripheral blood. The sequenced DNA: TGTGCCAGCAGCGTAGTGGCAGAGAACACTGAAGCTTTCTTT. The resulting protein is CASSVVAENTEAFF.